This TCR beta chain was identified in a study of CD8 T cells in Susac syndrome. With random hexamers, roughly 0.5 to 1 ug RNA was reverse transcribed. Across 54 Vbeta and 13 Jbeta, TCR beta CDR3 was amplified with immunoSEQ multiplex PCR. TCRdb processed the immunoSEQ multiplex PCR reads anew with MiXCR; each CDR3 protein has one entry. Of over 95,000 distinct CDR3 sequences detected, 85% to 95% appear once; the ten largest clones hold roughly 0.12%. Germline CDR1 is LNHDA and CDR2 is SQIVND (reference sequence). The CDR3 is made up of 12 amino acids. The germline V and J ends were trimmed by 3 bases and 7 bases, with 7 bases remaining between them. Blood CD8+ and CD4+ T cells underwent high-throughput TCR beta sequencing.

This sequence joins TRBV19 and TRBJ1-5, with D perhaps TRBD1 (5 bases). This clonotype was sampled from a human donor in good health. Sequenced: CD8+ T cells from PBMCs. The chain's CDR3 is CASSMGLQPQHF. The CDR3 nucleotides are TGTGCCAGTAGTATGGGGCTACAGCCCCAGCATTTT.